These T cell receptor beta chains were read from a single sample in a study of regulatory T cells in long-lasting Graves disease. TCRdb reanalysed the multiplex PCR reads using MiXCR and keeps one entry per CDR3 protein. This sample has roughly 530,000 distinct CDR3 sequences, with roughly 15% found just once. This sample was also put to use in a study of T cells in Graves' hyperthyroidism and ophthalmopathy.

The sample consisted of peripheral blood mononuclear cells (PBMCs), taken at new diagnosis, from a patient treated with antithyroid drugs. The receptors stem from a woman aged 35 to 59 with Graves disease. CDR3s include the opening cysteine and the closing phenylalanine or tryptophan. Each record gives: J gene, CDR3 length, V gene, clone size, D gene, CDR3 protein, CDR3 DNA. A D gene is named only where the DNA matches it firmly. A clone size is listed for some rows: how often the clone was seen (once, few, many), or a class if it is expanded.

TRBJ1-1 15 TRBV12-5 many NA CASGPEEGVNTEAFF TGTGCTAGTGGTCCAGAAGAGGGCGTGAACACTGAAGCTTTCTTT
TRBJ2-7 13 TRBV29-1 few TRBD2 CSVVAGGTYEQYF TGCAGCGTTGTTGCGGGGGGTACCTACGAGCAGTACTTC
TRBJ1-1 13 TRBV7-9 many NA CANHRITGTEAFF TGTGCCAATCATCGCATAACTGGCACTGAAGCTTTCTTT
TRBJ2-1 14 TRBV5-1 few NA CASSLEGGYSEQFF TGCGCCAGCAGCTTGGAAGGGGGGTATAGTGAGCAGTTCTTC
TRBJ2-1 15 TRBV10-1 many NA CASSRDIASLNEQFF TGCGCCAGCAGTAGGGACATTGCATCCCTCAATGAGCAGTTCTTC
TRBJ1-4 15 TRBV18 NA NA CASSPGQPLSEKLFF TGTGCCAGCTCACCCGGACAGCCGCTCTCAGAAAAACTGTTTTTT
TRBJ1-3 16 TRBV6-2/TRBV6-3 many NA CASSFGRLISGNTIYF TGTGCCAGCAGTTTCGGGCGGCTGATCTCTGGAAACACCATATATTTT
TRBJ2-4 13 TRBV12-3/TRBV12-4 few NA CASSLIGKNIQYF TGTGCCAGCAGTTTAATTGGTAAAAACATTCAGTACTTC
TRBJ1-5 13 TRBV30 many NA CAWSKISNQPQHF TGTGCCTGGAGTAAGATTAGCAATCAGCCCCAGCATTTT
TRBJ1-2 14 TRBV3-1 many NA CASSPWDGNYGYTF TGTGCCAGCAGCCCTTGGGACGGAAACTATGGCTACACCTTC
TRBJ2-5 15 TRBV5-4 many NA CASSGGMGGLETQYF TGTGCCAGCAGCGGAGGAATGGGGGGGCTAGAGACCCAGTACTTC
TRBJ1-3 14 TRBV7-2 NA NA CASRNRAAGNTIYF TGTGCCAGCAGGAACAGGGCTGCTGGAAACACCATATATTTT
TRBJ2-7 13 TRBV5-6 NA TRBD1 CASSWGQSYEQYF TGTGCCAGCAGCTGGGGACAGTCCTACGAGCAGTACTTC
TRBJ2-5 14 TRBV2 NA TRBD1 CASSVQGGQETQYF TGTGCCAGCAGTGTACAGGGGGGACAAGAGACCCAGTACTTC
TRBJ2-1 15 TRBV7-6 few NA CASSLRIGSLNEQFF TGTGCCAGCAGCTTACGGATAGGGAGTTTGAATGAGCAGTTCTTC
TRBJ2-7 14 TRBV7-9 NA TRBD2 CASSAGTSPYEQYF TGTGCCAGCAGCGCCGGGACTAGCCCCTACGAGCAGTACTTC
TRBJ2-7 12 TRBV2 many NA CASRGNRYEQYF TGTGCCAGCAGAGGAAACAGATACGAGCAGTACTTC
TRBJ2-1 14 TRBV5-1 many NA CASSLRLRHNEQFF TGCGCCAGCAGCTTAAGACTACGCCACAATGAGCAGTTCTTC
TRBJ2-5 16 TRBV11-3 many NA CASSFFSGLTQETQYF TGTGCCAGCAGCTTTTTCTCAGGACTGACACAAGAGACCCAGTACTTC
TRBJ2-3 16 TRBV5-1 many TRBD2 CASSAQLAGGQDTQYF TGCGCCAGCAGCGCTCAACTAGCGGGGGGTCAAGATACGCAGTATTTT
TRBJ2-7 16 TRBV7-2 NA NA CASSPGSQLLSYEQYF TGCGCCAGCAGCCCGGGGAGCCAGTTACTCTCCTACGAGCAGTACTTC
TRBJ1-2 13 TRBV11-2 NA NA CASSSLRRGGYTF TGTGCCAGCAGCTCCCTAAGACGGGGAGGCTACACCTTC
TRBJ1-2 15 TRBV6-2/TRBV6-3 many NA CASSYSTRLNYGYTF TGTGCCAGCAGTTATAGCACACGGTTAAACTATGGCTACACCTTC
TRBJ2-3 13 TRBV12-3/TRBV12-4 many NA CASESFLSDTQYF TGTGCCAGCGAGTCGTTCCTTTCGGATACGCAGTATTTT
TRBJ2-5 14 TRBV2 NA NA CASTNREPRETQYF TGTGCCAGCACCAACAGGGAACCTAGAGAGACCCAGTACTTC
TRBJ2-1 14 TRBV2 many NA CASNREASYNEQFF TGTGCCAGCAACCGGGAAGCCTCCTACAATGAGCAGTTCTTC
TRBJ2-3 15 TRBV6-1 many NA CASSEEDISTDTQYF TGTGCCAGCAGTGAAGAGGACATTAGCACAGATACGCAGTATTTT
TRBJ2-1 13 TRBV7-2 NA NA CASSGPGFNEQFF TGTGCCAGCAGCGGACCAGGGTTCAATGAGCAGTTCTTC
TRBJ1-5 13 TRBV2 few NA CASRSFGGQPQHF TGTGCCAGCCGGTCCTTTGGGGGACAGCCCCAGCATTTT
TRBJ1-5 14 TRBV10-3 many NA CAISERDSNQPQHF TGTGCCATCAGTGAGAGGGACAGCAATCAGCCCCAGCATTTT
TRBJ2-5 14 TRBV2 few NA CASSSGLIGVTQYF TGTGCCAGCAGTTCTGGACTGATCGGGGTGACCCAGTACTTC
TRBJ1-1 14 TRBV30 few TRBD1 CAWARDRGYTEAFF TGTGCCTGGGCCCGGGACAGGGGGTACACTGAAGCTTTCTTT
TRBJ2-7 15 TRBV20-1 many TRBD2 CSASTSGGNSYEQYF TGCAGTGCTAGTACTAGCGGGGGGAACTCCTACGAGCAGTACTTC